The rows below give T cell receptor beta chains drawn from one sample of a study of blood T cell repertoires in COVID-19. The protocol was immunoSEQ multiplex PCR, while the TCRdb copy is restricted to in-frame clones and leaves out a portion. The profile shows 290,000 or so clones, about 89% of them singletons. The sequenced sample was PBMCs or T cells enriched from blood (not recorded which). All receptors come from a woman in her late teens or twenties who had recovered from COVID-19. Each CDR3 is given with its conserved first and last residue. Fields, in order: D gene, J gene, V gene, clone size, CDR3 DNA, CDR3 protein. A D gene is named only where the DNA matches it firmly. Rows give clone size only sometimes, using once, few, many, or a class for an expanded clone.

. TRBJ2-3 TRBV7-2 . TGTGCCAGCAGCCACGGGCGACTAGGAGTCGCAGATACGCAGTATTTT CASSHGRLGVADTQYF
. TRBJ2-5 TRBV7-8 . TGTGCCAGCAGCTTAGCCCTGCCAGGAGGAGAGACCCAGTACTTC CASSLALPGGETQYF
TRBD2 TRBJ2-1 TRBV19 . TGTGCCAGCAGAGGGACTAGCGGGAGCTGGAATGAGCAGTTCTTC CASRGTSGSWNEQFF
TRBD2 TRBJ2-2 TRBV2 once TGTGCCAGCAGTGAACTAGCGGGGGGATTGAACACCGGGGAGCTGTTTTTT CASSELAGGLNTGELFF
. TRBJ1-2 TRBV28 . TGTGCCAGCCTCGGACAGACCTCGGGGGGCTACACCTTC CASLGQTSGGYTF
TRBD2 TRBJ2-3 TRBV4-1 . TGCGCCAGCAGCCAAGAAGGTTCCGCTAGCGGGGTTGGAGATACGCAGTATTTT CASSQEGSASGVGDTQYF
. TRBJ2-7 TRBV9 . TGTGCCAGCAGCGTAGGGTGGGGGGCCTACGAGCAGTACTTC CASSVGWGAYEQYF
. TRBJ1-2 TRBV4-1 . TGCGCCAGCAGCCAAGATAGGAGAGGCTTCTATGGCTACACCTTC CASSQDRRGFYGYTF
. TRBJ2-2 TRBV6-5 . TGTGCCAGCAGTTACTACAGGCCGAACACCGGGGAGCTGTTTTTT CASSYYRPNTGELFF
. TRBJ1-1 TRBV5-4 . TGTGCCAGCAGCTTGGAGACGGGCACTGAAGCTTTCTTT CASSLETGTEAFF
. TRBJ1-1 TRBV28 once TGTGCCAGCAGTTTAAGGACAGAGAACACTGAAGCTTTCTTT CASSLRTENTEAFF
TRBD2 TRBJ2-5 TRBV5-1 . TGCGCCAGCAGCCCTGGACTAGCGGGGTACCAAGAGACCCAGTACTTC CASSPGLAGYQETQYF
. TRBJ2-5 TRBV7-9 . TGTGCCAGCATCCCTCTTGAGGGAAAAGAGACCCAGTACTTC CASIPLEGKETQYF
TRBD1 TRBJ2-1 TRBV19 . TGTGCCAGTAGTATCGGGACAGGGGGCAACTACAATGAGCAGTTCTTC CASSIGTGGNYNEQFF
TRBD1 TRBJ2-7 TRBV4-3 . TGCGCCAGCAGCCAAGAATTCCACAGGGGAATCTACGAGCAGTACTTC CASSQEFHRGIYEQYF
. TRBJ1-5 TRBV12-3/TRBV12-4 . TGTGCCAGCAGTTTTTCCGGACTGGGGCCCCAGCATTTT CASSFSGLGPQHF
. TRBJ2-2 TRBV14 . TGTGCCAGCAGCCAAGTTTATTTCTCTAACACCGGGGAGCTGTTTTTT CASSQVYFSNTGELFF
. TRBJ1-5 TRBV19 . TGTGCCAGTAGTATTCGAGATCAGCCCCAGCATTTT CASSIRDQPQHF
TRBD1 TRBJ1-5 TRBV19 . TGTGCCAGTCTCGGGACAGGCTATTATAGCAATCAGCCCCAGCATTTT CASLGTGYYSNQPQHF
TRBD2 TRBJ2-3 TRBV4-1 . TGCGCCAGCAGCCAGACAGCGGGGGGGCCCCCAGATACGCAGTATTTT CASSQTAGGPPDTQYF
. TRBJ1-6 TRBV3-1/TRBV3-2 . TGTGCCAGCACCCAGGGTGATTATTACAGCTCCTATAATTCACCCCTCCACTTT CASTQGDYYSSYNSPLHF
. TRBJ2-1 TRBV12-1 few TGTGCCAGCAGACGAACCCGGGACAATGAGCAGTTCTTC CASRRTRDNEQFF
. TRBJ2-7 TRBV2 . TGTGCCAGCAGCGAGCCGGGACATATCTTCGAGCAGTACTTC CASSEPGHIFEQYF
. TRBJ2-1 TRBV29-1 . TGCAGCTCGGGTCGAGGAGCATACAATGAGCAGTTCTTC CSSGRGAYNEQFF
. TRBJ1-2 TRBV29-1 . TGCAGCGCCGGGGATGATAACTATGGCTACACCTTC CSAGDDNYGYTF
TRBD1 TRBJ2-2 TRBV5-1 . TGCGCCAGCAGCTTCCGACAGGGGGACACCGGGGAGCTGTTTTTT CASSFRQGDTGELFF
. TRBJ2-3 TRBV6-6 . TGTGCCAGCAGTTACTCGATAGGGGTTACAGATACGCAGTATTTT CASSYSIGVTDTQYF
. TRBJ1-4 TRBV30 . TGTGCCTGGAGTAAAGGGGGGGCAACTAATGAAAAACTGTTTTTT CAWSKGGATNEKLFF
TRBD2 TRBJ2-3 TRBV27 . TGTGCCAGCACTAACTACGGGAGGGGTGAGGGAACGCAGTATTTT CASTNYGRGEGTQYF
TRBD2 TRBJ2-1 TRBV19 . TGTGCCAGTAGTATCCTAAGCGGGGGGGCTTACAATGAGCAGTTCTTC CASSILSGGAYNEQFF
TRBD2 TRBJ2-3 TRBV20-1 once TGCAGTGCTAGTTCGCGGGGGAGCACAGATACGCAGTATTTT CSASSRGSTDTQYF
. TRBJ2-5 TRBV5-1 . TGCGCCAGCAGCTTGTGGGCAGGTCATGAGACCCAGTACTTC CASSLWAGHETQYF
TRBD2 TRBJ2-1 TRBV9 . TGTGCCAGCAGCGCCCGGACTAGCGGGATAACAGGGGGTGAGCAGTTCTTC CASSARTSGITGGEQFF
. TRBJ2-3 TRBV5-4 . TGTGCCAGCAGCTTGGCTTTTTCCGCCGAACGGGATACGCAGTATTTT CASSLAFSAERDTQYF
TRBD1 TRBJ2-6 TRBV18 . TGTGCCAGCTCACCCTCGACAGGGGACTCTGGGGCCAACGTCCTGACTTTC CASSPSTGDSGANVLTF
. TRBJ1-2 TRBV27 . TGTGCCAGCAGCCTTAGACGGGGTGGCGGCTACACCTTC CASSLRRGGGYTF